This TCR beta chain was identified during a study of blood T cell repertoires in COVID-19. Assay used: immunoSEQ multiplex PCR; TCRdb lists only in-frame clones, some missing. The data contain roughly 180,000 clones, 81% of them seen just once; the ten biggest clones take up roughly 5.7%. The germline V gene has CDR1 LGHDT and CDR2 YNNKEL (reference sequence). This CDR3 has 14 amino acids. V shed 2 bases and J 8 bases; nucleotides not matched to a gene: 3. Sequencing was performed on PBMCs or T cells enriched from blood (not recorded which). The chain combines TRBV3-1 (or the pseudogene TRBV3-2) with TRBJ1-6, with 7 bases that match TRBD1. This clonotype was obtained from a woman aged 40 to 50 with acute COVID-19. CDR3 in DNA: TGTGCCAGCAGCCAATTCCAGGGGGATTCACCCCTCCACTTT. Translating it yields CASSQFQGDSPLHF.